Listed below are T cell receptor beta chains from one sample, sequenced in a study of T cell repertoires in ileal Crohn's disease. Repertoires were generated with immunoSEQ multiplex PCR, while TCRdb's copy carries only in-frame clones and drops some. The table lists some 9,100 clones, around 82% of them singletons. Material: ileal tissue. These receptors were taken from an adult with Crohn's disease. CDR3s include the opening cysteine and the closing phenylalanine or tryptophan. D genes are given only for firm matches. Clone size is not always given. Where it is, it says once, few, many or a class for expanded clones.

CAWSSGLAGYEQYF TGTGCCTGGAGTTCGGGACTAGCGGGGTACGAGCAGTACTTC TRBD2 . TRBJ2-7 14 TRBV30
CASSLGSGAYNEQFF TGCGCCAGCAGCTTGGGGAGCGGAGCCTACAATGAGCAGTTCTTC . . TRBJ2-1 15 TRBV5-1
CASSPALGLAGNEQFF TGTGCCAGCAGCCCTGCATTAGGGCTAGCCGGCAATGAGCAGTTCTTC . . TRBJ2-1 16 TRBV7-9
CAWSKTGANYGYTF TGTGCCTGGAGTAAAACTGGAGCTAACTATGGCTACACCTTC . . TRBJ1-2 14 TRBV30
CASSPGTIFYEQYF TGCGCCAGCAGCCCCGGGACAATTTTCTACGAGCAGTACTTC . . TRBJ2-7 14 TRBV5-1
CASSQAAGLGEQYF TGCGCCAGCAGCCAAGCGGCAGGGTTGGGCGAGCAGTACTTC . . TRBJ2-7 14 TRBV4-3
CASSLERQADNSPLHF TGCGCCAGCAGCTTGGAAAGACAGGCCGATAATTCACCCCTCCACTTT . . TRBJ1-6 16 TRBV5-1
CASRSTGVGNQPQHF TGTGCCAGCAGGTCCACAGGGGTGGGCAATCAGCCCCAGCATTTT TRBD1 . TRBJ1-5 15 TRBV6-5
CASSPTGLAEQYF TGTGCCAGCAGCCCAACGGGACTAGCGGAGCAGTACTTC TRBD2 . TRBJ2-7 13 TRBV28
CASSVQGNTGELFF TGTGCCAGCAGCGTGCAGGGGAACACCGGGGAGCTGTTTTTT . . TRBJ2-2 14 TRBV9
CASSSGQRYGYTF TGTGCCAGCAGCTCAGGACAGCGGTATGGCTACACCTTC . once TRBJ1-2 13 TRBV5-4
CASSWSSTSNQPQHF TGTGCCAGTAGTTGGAGCAGCACCAGCAATCAGCCCCAGCATTTT . . TRBJ1-5 15 TRBV19
CASSGQGIAYEQYF TGTGCCAGCAGCGGACAGGGTATCGCCTACGAGCAGTACTTC TRBD1 . TRBJ2-7 14 TRBV7-8
CASSLSLTSGGRETQYF TGTGCCAGCAGCTTATCCCTAACTAGCGGGGGGCGGGAGACCCAGTACTTC TRBD2 . TRBJ2-5 17 TRBV7-2
CASSVMGSGGTSTDTQYF TGTGCCAGCAGCGTAATGGGTAGCGGGGGGACTAGCACAGATACGCAGTATTTT TRBD2 . TRBJ2-3 18 TRBV9
CASSSWTSGVNIQYF TGCGCCAGCAGCTCTTGGACTAGCGGGGTAAACATTCAGTACTTC TRBD2 once TRBJ2-4 15 TRBV5-1
CASSQARNTEAFF TGTGCCAGCAGCCAAGCTCGAAACACTGAAGCTTTCTTT . few TRBJ1-1 13 TRBV7-6
CASGLAPSTDTQYF TGCGCCAGCGGACTAGCGCCTAGCACAGATACGCAGTATTTT TRBD2 . TRBJ2-3 14 TRBV5-1
CASSSRTGKNTEAFF TGTGCCAGCAGCTCCAGGACAGGAAAGAACACTGAAGCTTTCTTT TRBD1 . TRBJ1-1 15 TRBV11-2
CASSLVHPGTGELFF TGCGCCAGCAGCTTGGTTCATCCAGGGACCGGGGAGCTGTTTTTT . . TRBJ2-2 15 TRBV5-1
CASSLSPGGTQYF TGTGCCAGCAGTTTATCGCCAGGGGGGACCCAGTACTTC TRBD1 . TRBJ2-5 13 TRBV27
CASSLQGSSYNEQFF TGTGCCAGCAGCTTACAGGGGAGCTCCTACAATGAGCAGTTCTTC . . TRBJ2-1 15 TRBV7-2
CAISDPGQHYTEAFF TGTGCCATCAGTGACCCGGGACAGCACTACACTGAAGCTTTCTTT TRBD1 . TRBJ1-1 15 TRBV10-3
CASSYRGFNSPLHF TGTGCCAGCAGTTACAGGGGTTTTAATTCACCCCTCCACTTT . . TRBJ1-6 14 TRBV6-6
CASSESLVLNGIQYF TGTGCCAGCAGTGAGTCCCTAGTTCTTAACGGCATTCAGTACTTC . once TRBJ2-4 15 TRBV6-1
CASSYRGQAEAFF TGTGCCAGCAGTTACCGGGGACAGGCGGAAGCTTTCTTT TRBD1 . TRBJ1-1 13 TRBV6-6
CASSQKGHFNQPQHF TGTGCCAGCAGTCAAAAAGGACACTTCAATCAGCCCCAGCATTTT . . TRBJ1-5 15 TRBV27
CASSQDIGGGGKQYF TGTGCCAGCAGCCAAGATATCGGCGGGGGCGGTAAGCAGTACTTC . . TRBJ2-7 15 TRBV14
CASSPPAFDEAFF TGTGCCAGCTCACCACCGGCATTCGATGAAGCTTTCTTT . . TRBJ1-1 13 TRBV18
CAWGTQGYTNEKLFF TGTGCCTGGGGGACTCAGGGATATACTAATGAAAAACTGTTTTTT . . TRBJ1-4 15 TRBV30
CAWSDRGPTNEKLFF TGTGCCTGGAGTGACAGGGGGCCAACTAATGAAAAACTGTTTTTT TRBD1 once TRBJ1-4 15 TRBV30
CASGLAGVMNTQYF TGTGCCAGCGGACTAGCGGGAGTTATGAATACGCAGTATTTT TRBD2 . TRBJ2-3 14 TRBV11-2
CATSKRTGVNYGYTF TGTGCCACCAGCAAACGGACAGGGGTGAACTATGGCTACACCTTC TRBD1 . TRBJ1-2 15 TRBV15
CASSSGTGNEKLFF TGTGCCAGCAGCTCCGGGACAGGGAATGAAAAACTGTTTTTT TRBD1 . TRBJ1-4 14 TRBV5-4
CASSSRDRLGYGYTF TGTGCCAGCAGTTCCCGGGACAGGCTGGGCTATGGCTACACCTTC TRBD1 . TRBJ1-2 15 TRBV6-5
CASSQNREGGYTF TGTGCCAGCAGCCAGAACAGGGAGGGAGGCTACACCTTC . . TRBJ1-2 13 TRBV5-5
CASSRPGQGITEAFF TGTGCCAGCAGTCGCCCGGGACAGGGTATCACTGAAGCTTTCTTT TRBD1 . TRBJ1-1 15 TRBV27
CASSGRGSSGANVLTF TGTGCCAGCAGTGGCAGGGGCAGCTCTGGGGCCAACGTCCTGACTTTC . . TRBJ2-6 16 TRBV6-1
CAWSVNRAGSYTF TGTGCCTGGAGTGTAAACAGAGCCGGGAGCTACACCTTC . . TRBJ1-2 13 TRBV30
CASSLGRGYEQYF TGTGCCAGCAGCTTAGGACGGGGTTACGAGCAGTACTTC . once TRBJ2-7 13 TRBV11-3
CSVGTGINTGELFF TGCAGCGTAGGGACAGGGATTAACACCGGGGAGCTGTTTTTT TRBD1 . TRBJ2-2 14 TRBV29-1
CASRPSGGVKNIQYF TGTGCCAGCAGACCTAGCGGGGGGGTCAAAAACATTCAGTACTTC TRBD2 . TRBJ2-4 15 TRBV28
CASSFSSGRTDTQYF TGTGCCAGCAGCTTTTCGAGCGGCCGCACAGATACGCAGTATTTT . . TRBJ2-3 15 TRBV7-2
CASSEELGRNYGYTF TGTGCCAGCAGTGAAGAACTTGGGAGAAACTATGGCTACACCTTC . . TRBJ1-2 15 TRBV2
CASSSASGYEQYF TGTGCCAGCAGCTCCGCCTCGGGCTACGAGCAGTACTTC . . TRBJ2-7 13 TRBV7-2
CASKGQTGLGEAFF TGCGCCAGCAAGGGTCAGACGGGACTCGGTGAAGCTTTCTTT . few TRBJ1-1 14 TRBV5-1
CASSQVPGRGGTGELFF TGCGCCAGCAGCCAAGTCCCGGGTAGGGGCGGCACCGGGGAGCTGTTTTTT . . TRBJ2-2 17 TRBV4-3
CASSREANRETQYF TGTGCCAGCAGTAGGGAGGCGAACAGAGAGACCCAGTACTTC . few TRBJ2-5 14 TRBV28
CASSYPELKDTQYF TGTGCCAGCAGTTACCCGGAGTTAAAGGATACGCAGTATTTT . few TRBJ2-3 14 TRBV6-6
CASSVYWSSYNEQFF TGTGCCAGCAGCGTGTACTGGAGCTCCTACAATGAGCAGTTCTTC . few TRBJ2-1 15 TRBV9